These 2 T cell receptor beta chains were sequenced from one sample in a study of T cell repertoires in cytomegalovirus infection. MiXCR was run by TCRdb on the reads, yielding one entry per CDR3 protein. Altogether hundreds of thousands of distinct CDR3 sequences are present, roughly a third being singletons, with the ten largest covering roughly 17%. For these TCRs, the target antigens are not known. The sequenced sample was cultured PBMCs, obtained from culture after CMV antigen stimulation. The receptors originated from a human donor in good health (CMV status not recorded). Some clones in this sample may be carry-over from other donors' samples.

This clonotype was observed a single time. The V gene is TRBV15, the J gene TRBJ1-4, with 9 bases matching TRBD1. The germline CDR1 and CDR2 sequences are LNHNV and YYDKDF (reference sequence). This CDR3 has 14 amino acids. Losses at the gene ends were 8 bases for V and 7 bases for J; bases not matched to a gene: 8. CDR3 DNA: TGTGCCACCCGGACCGGGACAGGGAGTGAAAAACTGTTTTTT. Translating it yields CATRTGTGSEKLFF.

The V and J genes are TRBV12-3 or TRBV12-4 and TRBJ1-5; D is uncertain. The ends were cut back, 5 bases at V and 6 bases at J, with 11 bases in the middle. This CDR3 region has 13 residues. CDR3 protein: CASSMSLSQPQHF. CDR3 DNA sequence: TGTGCCAGCAGTATGAGCCTTAGTCAGCCCCAGCATTTT.